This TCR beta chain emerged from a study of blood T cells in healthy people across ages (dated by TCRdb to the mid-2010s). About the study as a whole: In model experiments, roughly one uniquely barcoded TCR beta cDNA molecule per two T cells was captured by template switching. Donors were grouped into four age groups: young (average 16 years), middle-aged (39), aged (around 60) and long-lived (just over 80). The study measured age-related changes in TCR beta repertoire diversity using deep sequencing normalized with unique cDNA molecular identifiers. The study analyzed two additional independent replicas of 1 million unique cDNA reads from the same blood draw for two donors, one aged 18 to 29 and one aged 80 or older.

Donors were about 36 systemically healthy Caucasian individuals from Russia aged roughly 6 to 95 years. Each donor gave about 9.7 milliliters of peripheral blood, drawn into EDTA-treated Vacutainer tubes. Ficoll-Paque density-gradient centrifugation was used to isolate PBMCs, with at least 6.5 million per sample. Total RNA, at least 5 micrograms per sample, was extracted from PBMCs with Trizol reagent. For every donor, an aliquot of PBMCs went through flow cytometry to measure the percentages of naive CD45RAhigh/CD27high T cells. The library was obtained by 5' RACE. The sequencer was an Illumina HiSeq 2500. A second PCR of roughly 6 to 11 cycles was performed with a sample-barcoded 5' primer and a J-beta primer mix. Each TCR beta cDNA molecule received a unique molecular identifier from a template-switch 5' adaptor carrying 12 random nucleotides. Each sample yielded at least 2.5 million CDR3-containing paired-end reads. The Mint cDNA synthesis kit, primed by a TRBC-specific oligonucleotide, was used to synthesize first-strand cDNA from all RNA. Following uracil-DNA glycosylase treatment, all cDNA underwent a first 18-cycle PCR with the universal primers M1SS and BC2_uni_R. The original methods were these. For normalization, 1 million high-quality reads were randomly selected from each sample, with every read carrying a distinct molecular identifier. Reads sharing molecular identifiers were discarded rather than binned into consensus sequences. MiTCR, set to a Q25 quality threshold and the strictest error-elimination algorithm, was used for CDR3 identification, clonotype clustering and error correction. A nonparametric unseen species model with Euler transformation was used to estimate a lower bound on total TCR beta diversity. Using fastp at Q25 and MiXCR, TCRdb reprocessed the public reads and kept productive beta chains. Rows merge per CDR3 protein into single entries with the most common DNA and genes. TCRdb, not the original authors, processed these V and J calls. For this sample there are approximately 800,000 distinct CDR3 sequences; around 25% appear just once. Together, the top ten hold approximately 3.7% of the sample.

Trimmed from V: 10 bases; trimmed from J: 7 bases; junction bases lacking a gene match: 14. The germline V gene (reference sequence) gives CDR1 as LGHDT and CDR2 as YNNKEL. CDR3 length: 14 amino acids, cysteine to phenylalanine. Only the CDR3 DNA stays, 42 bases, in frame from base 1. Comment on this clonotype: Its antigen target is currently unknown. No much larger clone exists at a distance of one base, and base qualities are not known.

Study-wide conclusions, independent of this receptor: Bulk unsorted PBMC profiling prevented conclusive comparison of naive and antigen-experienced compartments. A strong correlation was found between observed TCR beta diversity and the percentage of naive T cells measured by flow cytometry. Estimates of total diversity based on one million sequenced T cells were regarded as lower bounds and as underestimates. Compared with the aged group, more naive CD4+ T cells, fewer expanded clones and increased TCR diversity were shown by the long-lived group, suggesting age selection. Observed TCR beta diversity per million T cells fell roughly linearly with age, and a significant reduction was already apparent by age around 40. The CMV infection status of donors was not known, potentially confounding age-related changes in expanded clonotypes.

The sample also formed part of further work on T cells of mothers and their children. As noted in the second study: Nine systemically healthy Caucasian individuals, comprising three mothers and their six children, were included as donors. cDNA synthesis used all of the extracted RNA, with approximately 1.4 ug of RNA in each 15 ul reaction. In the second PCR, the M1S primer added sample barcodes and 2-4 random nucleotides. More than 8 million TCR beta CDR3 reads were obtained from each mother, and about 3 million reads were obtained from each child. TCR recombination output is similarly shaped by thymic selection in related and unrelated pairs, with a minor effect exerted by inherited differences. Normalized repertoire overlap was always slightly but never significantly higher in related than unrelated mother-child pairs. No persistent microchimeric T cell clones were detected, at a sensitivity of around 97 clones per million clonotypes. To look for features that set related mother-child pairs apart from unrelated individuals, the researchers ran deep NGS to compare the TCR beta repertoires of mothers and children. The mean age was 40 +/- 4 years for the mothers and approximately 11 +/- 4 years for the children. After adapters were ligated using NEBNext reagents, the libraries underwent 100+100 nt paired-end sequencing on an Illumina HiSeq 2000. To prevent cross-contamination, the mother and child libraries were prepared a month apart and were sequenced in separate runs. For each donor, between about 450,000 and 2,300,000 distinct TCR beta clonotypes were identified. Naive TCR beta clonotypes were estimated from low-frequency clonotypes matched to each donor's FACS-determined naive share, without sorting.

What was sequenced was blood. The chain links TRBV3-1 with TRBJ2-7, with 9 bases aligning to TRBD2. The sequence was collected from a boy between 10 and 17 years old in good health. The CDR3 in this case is CATGGGGIKREQYF. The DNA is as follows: TGTGCCACCGGCGGGGGGGGCATTAAGAGGGAGCAGTACTTC.